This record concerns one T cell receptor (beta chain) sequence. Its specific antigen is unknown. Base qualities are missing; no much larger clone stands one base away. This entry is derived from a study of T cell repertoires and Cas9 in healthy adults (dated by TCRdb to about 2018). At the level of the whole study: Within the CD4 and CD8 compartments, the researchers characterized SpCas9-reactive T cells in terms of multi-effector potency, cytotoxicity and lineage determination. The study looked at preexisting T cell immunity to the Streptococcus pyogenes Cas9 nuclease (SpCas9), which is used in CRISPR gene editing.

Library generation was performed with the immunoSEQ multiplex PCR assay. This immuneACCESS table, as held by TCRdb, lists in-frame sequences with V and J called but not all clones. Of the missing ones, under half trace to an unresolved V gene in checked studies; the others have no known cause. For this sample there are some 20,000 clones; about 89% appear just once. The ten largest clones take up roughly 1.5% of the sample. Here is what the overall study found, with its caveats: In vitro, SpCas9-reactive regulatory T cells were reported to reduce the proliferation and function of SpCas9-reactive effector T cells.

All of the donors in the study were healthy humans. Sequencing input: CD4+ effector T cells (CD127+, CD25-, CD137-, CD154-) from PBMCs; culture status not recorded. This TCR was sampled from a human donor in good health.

The CDR3 sequence is CASSLRFGGHTDTQYF. The sequenced DNA is TGTGCCAGCAGTTTAAGGTTCGGGGGTCACACAGATACGCAGTATTTT. The rearrangement combines TRBV27 with TRBJ2-3; the D region possibly corresponds to TRBD2 (6 bases align). The CDR3 sequence holds 16 residues, the cysteine and phenylalanine included. Solely the CDR3 DNA is kept, with 48 bases framed from the first base. CDR1 and CDR2, looked up from the germline V gene (reference sequence), are MNHEY and SMNVEV. V is shortened by 2 bases, J by 2 bases, and the region joining them spans 14 bases.